Listed below are T cell receptor beta chains from one sample, sequenced in a study of response to subunit inactivated influenza vaccine. TCRdb used MiXCR to reprocess the RT-PCR reads, holding one entry per CDR3 protein. Of more than 600,000 distinct CDR3 sequences detected, 18% appear once; the ten largest clones hold approximately 11%. Sequenced material: PBMCs from blood, taken 5 days after vaccination. The receptors here all came from a man between 50 and 59 years old who received an inactivated influenza vaccine. Both conserved end residues are part of each CDR3. A D gene is named only where the DNA matches it firmly. Expanded clones are given a class, and other clones once, few, many or no size at all.

j_call: TRBJ2-7; clone_size: NA; v_call: TRBV12-3/TRBV12-4; d_call: TRBD1; cdr3_nt: TGTGCCAGCAGCGCCCCGGGACAGGGGGATAACGAGCAGTACTTC; cdr3_aa: CASSAPGQGDNEQYF
j_call: TRBJ2-7; clone_size: many; v_call: TRBV15; d_call: NA; cdr3_nt: TGTGCCACCAGCAGAGGCCTTTCGTCGGAGCAGTACTTC; cdr3_aa: CATSRGLSSEQYF
j_call: TRBJ2-7; clone_size: NA; v_call: TRBV6-1; d_call: NA; cdr3_nt: TGTGCCAGCAGCCCCATGAAGCCCTCCGACCACGAGCAGTACTTC; cdr3_aa: CASSPMKPSDHEQYF
j_call: TRBJ2-7; clone_size: NA; v_call: TRBV7-9; d_call: NA; cdr3_nt: TGTGCCAGCAGCTTAGAAGGAGGGTACTACGAGCAGTACTTC; cdr3_aa: CASSLEGGYYEQYF
j_call: TRBJ2-7; clone_size: NA; v_call: TRBV4-1; d_call: NA; cdr3_nt: TGCGCCAGCAGCCAAGGGACACGGGTCCTTACCTACGAGCAGTACTTC; cdr3_aa: CASSQGTRVLTYEQYF
j_call: TRBJ1-5; clone_size: NA; v_call: TRBV7-2; d_call: NA; cdr3_nt: TGTGCCAGCAGCCTGTGGTCTGCGAATCAGCCCCAGCATTTT; cdr3_aa: CASSLWSANQPQHF
j_call: TRBJ1-2; clone_size: few; v_call: TRBV4-1; d_call: NA; cdr3_nt: TGCGCCAGCAGCCAAGATCGGATGGGAGGGAACTATGGCTACACCTTC; cdr3_aa: CASSQDRMGGNYGYTF
j_call: TRBJ2-7; clone_size: few; v_call: TRBV11-2; d_call: TRBD1; cdr3_nt: TGTGCCAGCAGCCCGGAGGGACAGGGAAGGGTCGAGCAGTACTTC; cdr3_aa: CASSPEGQGRVEQYF
j_call: TRBJ2-3; clone_size: once; v_call: TRBV4-2; d_call: NA; cdr3_nt: TGTGCCAGCAGCCGGGGACTGCCGAATCCCACAGATACGCAGTATTTT; cdr3_aa: CASSRGLPNPTDTQYF
j_call: TRBJ2-2; clone_size: NA; v_call: TRBV5-1; d_call: NA; cdr3_nt: TGCGCCAGCAGCTCTTCTCCCGGGACCCGGGTCGCCGGGGAGCTGTTTTTT; cdr3_aa: CASSSSPGTRVAGELFF
j_call: TRBJ2-1; clone_size: NA; v_call: TRBV6-1; d_call: TRBD1; cdr3_nt: TGTGCCAGCAGTCAAATAGCCGGGACAGGGGCCCGCAATGAGCAGTTCTTC; cdr3_aa: CASSQIAGTGARNEQFF
j_call: TRBJ2-1; clone_size: NA; v_call: TRBV24-1; d_call: TRBD1; cdr3_nt: TGTGCCACCAGTGATGCCGGGGGACAGGGGGTCTACAATGAGCAGTTCTTC; cdr3_aa: CATSDAGGQGVYNEQFF
j_call: TRBJ2-1; clone_size: many; v_call: TRBV28; d_call: NA; cdr3_nt: TGTGCCGCAGAAAGGGTTCTCTCTGGACTCGACAATGAGCAGTTCTTC; cdr3_aa: CAAERVLSGLDNEQFF
j_call: TRBJ2-3; clone_size: few; v_call: TRBV7-9; d_call: TRBD1; cdr3_nt: TGTGCCAGCAGCAACCCGGGACAGGGTCCCACAGATACGCAGTATTTT; cdr3_aa: CASSNPGQGPTDTQYF
j_call: TRBJ2-3; clone_size: NA; v_call: TRBV20-1; d_call: NA; cdr3_nt: TGCAGTGCTAGATATAAGCCGGGCCCCATTAGCACAGATACGCAGTATTTT; cdr3_aa: CSARYKPGPISTDTQYF
j_call: TRBJ2-3; clone_size: NA; v_call: TRBV2; d_call: NA; cdr3_nt: TGTGCCAGCAGTGACGTGCTAAGGGATATAGCAGATACGCAGTATTTT; cdr3_aa: CASSDVLRDIADTQYF
j_call: TRBJ2-5; clone_size: NA; v_call: TRBV6-2/TRBV6-3; d_call: NA; cdr3_nt: TGTGCCAGCAGAACAATGACGGGGACCCAGTACTTC; cdr3_aa: CASRTMTGTQYF
j_call: TRBJ2-7; clone_size: NA; v_call: TRBV5-6; d_call: NA; cdr3_nt: TGTGCCAGCAGCACTTCCAGCCGAACCTACGAGCAGTACTTC; cdr3_aa: CASSTSSRTYEQYF
j_call: TRBJ1-2; clone_size: NA; v_call: TRBV10-3; d_call: TRBD1; cdr3_nt: TGTGCCATCACCCTGGACAGGGACTTCAATGGCTACACCTTC; cdr3_aa: CAITLDRDFNGYTF
j_call: TRBJ2-2; clone_size: few; v_call: TRBV10-3; d_call: NA; cdr3_nt: TGTGCCATCAGTGAGTCGACGGGCCCGAACACCGGGGAGCTGTTTTTT; cdr3_aa: CAISESTGPNTGELFF
j_call: TRBJ2-1; clone_size: NA; v_call: TRBV28; d_call: NA; cdr3_nt: NA; cdr3_aa: CASSSSDPAYNEQFF
j_call: TRBJ2-2; clone_size: many; v_call: TRBV10-3; d_call: TRBD2; cdr3_nt: TGTGCCATCACGGATAGCGGGAGCTTTGGGAACACCGGGGAGCTGTTTTTT; cdr3_aa: CAITDSGSFGNTGELFF
j_call: TRBJ2-3; clone_size: few; v_call: TRBV3-1; d_call: TRBD2; cdr3_nt: TGTGCCAGCAGCCAAGATTGGCGGACTAGCGGGGGGGTTGTAGTTACGCAGTATTTT; cdr3_aa: CASSQDWRTSGGVVVTQYF
j_call: TRBJ1-3; clone_size: NA; v_call: TRBV10-3; d_call: TRBD1; cdr3_nt: TGTGCCATCTCCCGGACAGGCTTTGGAAACACCATATATTTT; cdr3_aa: CAISRTGFGNTIYF
j_call: TRBJ2-5; clone_size: NA; v_call: TRBV10-3; d_call: NA; cdr3_nt: TGTGCCATCAGAACTCAAGACAAAGAGACCCAGTACTTC; cdr3_aa: CAIRTQDKETQYF